This T cell receptor (beta chain) stems from a study of cytomegalovirus exposure and HLA in healthy donors. Primers included in the PCR were 60 Vbeta and 13 Jbeta primers. Profiled with immunoSEQ multiplex PCR; TCRdb holds only in-frame clones, not every one. The sample has about 130,000 clones, 60% to 80% seen once. The sequenced sample was PBMCs. This TCR came from a man between 25 and 39 years old in good health and CMV-seronegative.

The CDR3 coding sequence is TGTGCCAGCAGTTCTCCGGGACTAGCGGGAGGGCCGGGTGGGTACGAGCAGTACTTC. Translating it yields CASSSPGLAGGPGGYEQYF. V is TRBV28 and J is TRBJ2-7; 16 bases line up with TRBD2. CDR1 is MDHEN, CDR2 SYDVKM, per germline. This CDR3 spans 19 amino acids. J lost 4 bases, V lost 4 bases, and 13 bases had no gene match.